This T cell receptor beta chain was captured in a study of blood T cell repertoires in COVID-19. Study context: There were acute and convalescent COVID-19 samples, and they came from the United States, Italy and Spain. Nucleic acid was either cDNA or gDNA, and it came from T cells, B-cell-depleted T cells, or PBMCs.

While infection was still active, Seattle patients were enrolled and then followed longitudinally. This CDR3 region has 13 residues. The V segment lost 4 bases and the J segment 7 bases; nucleotides outside the gene matches: 5. Germline V gene sequence: CDR1 LNHDA, CDR2 SQIVND (reference sequence). Sequenced by immunoSEQ multiplex PCR; TCRdb stores in-frame clones only, minus some. The sample yields about 100,000 clones, about four fifths seen once. What was sequenced was peripheral blood. This clonotype was obtained from an elderly man with COVID-19, enrolled during active disease. The chain uses TRBV19 and TRBJ1-2, with TRBD1 identical over 8 bases. The CDR3 sequence is CASSKGQGGGYTF. For the CDR3, the DNA is TGTGCCAGTAGTAAAGGACAGGGAGGTGGCTACACCTTC.